This T cell receptor beta chain was sequenced for a study of post-analysis software for immune sequencing data. Study-wide results and caveats: Among roughly five TRBV segments more frequent in patients than controls were TRBV5-6, TRBV5-1 and TRBV20-1.

CDR1 SEHNR and CDR2 FQNEAQ come from the germline V gene (reference sequence). The CDR3 has 16 residues. After removal of 6 bases from V and 0 bases from J, the junction contained 7 bases not matched to a gene. Turning to this clonotype: No antigen is known for it.

The TCR beta cDNA libraries carried unique molecular identifiers. T cells, about 0.9 to 11 million of them, yielded approximately 530,000 cDNA molecules. TCRdb passed the PCR reads through MiXCR, listing each CDR3 protein once. Among roughly 620,000 distinct CDR3 sequences listed, 44% were seen once. The sequencing input was blood. This clonotype was obtained from a girl aged 5-17 years with multiple sclerosis. The chain couples TRBV7-9 to TRBJ2-1; TRBD2 matches at 8 bases. The chain's CDR3 is CASSWTSRSSYNEQFF. In DNA form, the CDR3 reads TGTGCCAGCAGTTGGACTAGCCGGAGCTCCTACAATGAGCAGTTCTTC.